What follows are 22 T cell receptor beta chains derived from one specimen sequenced in a study of blood T cell repertoires in COVID-19. Sequenced by immunoSEQ multiplex PCR; TCRdb stores in-frame clones only, minus some. Of about 100,000 clones listed, 90% were seen once; the top ten hold 4.5% to 5.5%. The sequenced sample consisted of peripheral blood. The receptors were gathered from a man between 50 and 59 years old with acute or convalescent COVID-19.

The J gene is TRBJ1-1, the V gene TRBV25-1, with D unresolved. From germline, CDR1 is MGHDK and CDR2 SYGVNS. This CDR3 region has 14 residues. Trimming left V 1 base short and J 2 bases short, with 8 bases between. DNA of the CDR3: TGTGCCAGCAGTGAATTTAGTGTTAACACTGAAGCTTTCTTT. Translating gives CASSEFSVNTEAFF.

The chain employs TRBV19 and TRBJ2-3, with 11 bases that match TRBD2. Germline-derived CDR1 and CDR2 are LNHDA and SQIVND (reference sequence). V dropped 2 bases and J dropped 3; count of bases not matched to a gene: 4. The CDR3 contains 16 residues. The CDR3 is CASSIRSGRATDTQYF. For the CDR3, the DNA is TGTGCCAGTAGTATACGTAGCGGGAGGGCGACAGATACGCAGTATTTT.

The chain employs TRBV25-1 and TRBJ1-3; no clear D. The CDR3 length is 13 residues. Trimming left V 9 bases short and J 0 bases short, with 9 bases between. In germline, CDR1 is MGHDK, CDR2 SYGVNS. Here the CDR3 DNA reads TGTGCCAGTGAGGATGTCTCTGGAAACACCATATATTTT. Its translation: CASEDVSGNTIYF.

This sequence joins TRBV18 and TRBJ2-5; a weak D match, TRBD1 (5 bases). This CDR3 has 15 residues. Per germline, CDR1 KGHSH and CDR2 LQKENI. V lost 2 bases and J lost 3, with 13 bases in between. CDR3 sequence: CASSPVGVAEETQYF. In DNA form, the CDR3 reads TGTGCCAGCTCACCAGTAGGGGTGGCTGAAGAGACCCAGTACTTC.

The V call is TRBV6-2 or TRBV6-3, the J call TRBJ2-7; 12 bases are shared with TRBD2. Germline loops: CDR1 MNHEY, CDR2 SVGEGT. V was pared by 2 bases and J by 2 bases, with 4 bases of the junction left unmatched. The CDR3 covers 16 residues. CDR3 sequence (DNA): TGTGCCAGCAGTTACCCTCTAGCGGGAGGGCCCTACGAGCAGTACTTC. Protein product: CASSYPLAGGPYEQYF.

The V gene is TRBV11-3, the J gene TRBJ1-1; no firm D call. Trimming removed 0 bases at V and 5 bases at J, with 7 bases between. CDR1 and CDR2 (germline): SGHNT, YENEEA. The CDR3 spans 13 residues. CDR3 bases: TGTGCCAGCAGCTTAGATGGGCTGACTGAAGCTTTCTTT. Translation gives CASSLDGLTEAFF.

The genes are TRBV20-1 and TRBJ2-1, with D perhaps matching TRBD2 (6 bases). Trimming took off 3 bases at V and 7 bases at J, with 16 bases between the two ends. The CDR3 runs to 14 residues. Germline V gene sequence: CDR1 DFQATT, CDR2 SNEGSKA (reference sequence). As DNA, the CDR3 is TGCAGTGCTAGTAAGGCAGGAGGGGCAAATGAGCAGTTCTTC. Encoded protein: CSASKAGGANEQFF.

This clone was detected once. The V gene is TRBV6-5, the J gene TRBJ2-7, with D perhaps matching TRBD2 (7 bases). CDR3 length: 12 residues. CDR1 MNHEY and CDR2 SVGAGI come from the germline V gene. Trimming left V 10 bases short and J 7 bases short, with 17 bases between. CDR3 bases: TGTGCCACCCATGCGGGGGCAAGAGAGCAGTACTTC. Its protein product is CATHAGAREQYF.

This rearrangement joins TRBV6-4 to TRBJ1-5; no clear D. CDR1 and CDR2 from the germline V gene are MRHNA and SNTAGT. V was shortened by 0 bases and J by 1 base, with 16 bases between the two germline ends. This CDR3 comprises 18 residues. CDR3 coding DNA: TGTGCCAGCAGTGACTCGGAGGTTAAGCCTCGGAGCAATCAGCCCCAGCATTTT. Translated: CASSDSEVKPRSNQPQHF.

The V and J genes are TRBV5-1 and TRBJ2-7; 11 nucleotides match TRBD2. Germline CDR1 is SGHRS and CDR2 is YFSETQ. J was trimmed by 4 bases and V by 4 bases; bases with no gene match: 7. The CDR3 length is 15 residues. The CDR3 loop is CASSPVAGGPYEQYF. The DNA for the CDR3 is TGCGCCAGCAGCCCGGTAGCGGGAGGGCCATACGAGCAGTACTTC.

The chain joins TRBV7-2 to TRBJ2-1; 7 nucleotides match TRBD2. In germline, CDR1 is SGHTA, CDR2 FQGNSA. V was pared by 2 bases and J by 0 bases, with 4 bases of the junction left unmatched. The CDR3 is made up of 16 amino acids. The CDR3 nucleotides are TGTGCCAGCAGCTTACGAGGGAGGGCCTCCTACAATGAGCAGTTCTTC. Its protein product is CASSLRGRASYNEQFF.

In this sample, this clone turned up once. The chain joins TRBV19 to TRBJ2-1; D unclear. Germline CDR1 reads LNHDA; CDR2 reads SQIVND (reference sequence). This CDR3 region has 13 residues. Trimming shortened V by 7 bases and J by 1 base, and 8 bases separated the two germline ends. CDR3 sequence reads: CASIADSYNEQFF. The CDR3 DNA reads TGTGCCAGTATTGCGGATTCCTACAATGAGCAGTTCTTC.

The chain combines TRBV11-2 with TRBJ2-1; 9 nucleotides align to TRBD2. Germline V CDR1 and CDR2: SGHAT, FQNNGV. This CDR3 spans 16 amino acids. Germline trimming cut 4 bases from V and 0 bases from J; bases unmatched to any gene: 4. The CDR3: CASSSLSGSSYNEQFF. In DNA form, the CDR3 reads TGTGCCAGCAGCTCGCTTAGCGGGAGCTCCTACAATGAGCAGTTCTTC.

This clone has more than one count but fewer than ten. V usage is TRBV20-1 and J usage is TRBJ1-2; D not certain. The V gene lost 4 bases and the J gene lost 5 bases, with 8 bases spanning the gap. In germline, CDR1 is DFQATT, CDR2 SNEGSKA (reference sequence). The CDR3 has 11 residues. CDR3 coding DNA: TGCAGTGCTACACAGAAGTATGGCTACACCTTC. Its protein product is CSATQKYGYTF.

The chain couples TRBV6-1 to TRBJ2-1; possible D gene TRBD2, 6 bases. The germline V gene has CDR1 MNHNS and CDR2 SASEGT. The CDR3 runs to 15 residues. V shed 2 bases and J shed 2 bases, with 10 bases lying between them. The DNA of the CDR3 is TGTGCCAGCAGTGAAACAACTAGCCCCTACAATGAGCAGTTCTTC. Translation: CASSETTSPYNEQFF.

A single count supports this clone. The gene calls are TRBV20-1 and TRBJ2-7; weak D call: TRBD1 (5 bases). The CDR3 loop spans 14 amino acids. V lost 3 bases and J lost 1, with 13 bases in between. Germline V gene lookup returns CDR1 DFQATT and CDR2 SNEGSKA (reference sequence). The CDR3: CSASRQGQSYEQYF. The CDR3 bases are TGCAGTGCTAGTCGGCAGGGCCAATCCTACGAGCAGTACTTC.

This chain links TRBV5-5 with TRBJ1-1; 8 bases are a match to TRBD1. The CDR3 consists of 14 residues. Trimming at V came to 4 bases and at J to 1 base, leaving 3 bases not matched to a gene. Germline CDR1 SGHKS, CDR2 YYEKEE (reference sequence). CDR3 residues: CASSLDRGNTEAFF. The CDR3 bases are TGTGCCAGCAGCCTTGACAGGGGGAACACTGAAGCTTTCTTT.

V gene TRBV12-3 or TRBV12-4 combines with J gene TRBJ1-2, with 7 bases that match TRBD1. This CDR3 is 13 amino acids long. V lost 6 bases and J lost 2; bases outside the gene matches: 3. CDR3 bases: TGTGCCAGCAGCCAGGACAGGAACTATGGCTACACCTTC. Its translation: CASSQDRNYGYTF.

The CDR3 coding sequence is TGTGCCAGCAGGCCAGGACTGAGAGAGACCCAGTACTTC. Protein: CASRPGLRETQYF. The V and J genes are TRBV3-1 (or the pseudogene TRBV3-2) and TRBJ2-5; weak D call: TRBD2 (5 bases). Trimming left V 6 bases short and J 4 bases short, with 12 bases between. Germline values: CDR1 LGHDT, CDR2 YNNKEL (reference sequence). The CDR3 has 13 amino acids.

This rearrangement joins TRBV18 to TRBJ2-3; D perhaps matches TRBD2 (5 bases). Germline loops: CDR1 KGHSH, CDR2 LQKENI. With 1 base removed from V and 5 bases from J, the gap between germline ends came to 10 bases. This CDR3 is built from 14 residues. CDR3 in DNA: TGTGCCAGCTCACCACTGGGTCGGGGAGATACGCAGTATTTT. This sequence encodes CASSPLGRGDTQYF. Supplemented by reference TRBV18 and TRBJ2-3, the full variable domain reads NAGVMQNPRHLVRRRGQEARLRCSPMKGHSHVYWYRQLPEEGLKFMVYLQKENIIDESGMPKERFSAEFPKEGPSILRIQQVVRGDSAAYFCASSPLGRGDTQYFGPGTRLTVL.

The chain recombines TRBV19 with TRBJ2-1; D is perhaps TRBD2 (6 bases). V lost 4 bases and J 10 bases, leaving 11 bases between the germline ends. Per germline, CDR1 LNHDA and CDR2 SQIVND (reference sequence). The CDR3 sequence is 12 residues long. The CDR3 region has the DNA TGTGCCAGTAGTACCCTTGGGGGGGAGCAGTTCTTC. It encodes CASSTLGGEQFF.

The chain joins TRBV10-2 to TRBJ1-1; possible D gene TRBD1, 5 bases. This CDR3 is built from 17 residues. The V gene's germline CDR1 is WSHSY and CDR2 SAAADI. V dropped 0 bases and J dropped 6 bases, with 20 bases sitting between them. CDR3 DNA: TGCGCCAGCAGTGAGTCGCGACGGATAGGGGCAAAGGCTGAAGCTTTCTTT. Encoded protein: CASSESRRIGAKAEAFF.